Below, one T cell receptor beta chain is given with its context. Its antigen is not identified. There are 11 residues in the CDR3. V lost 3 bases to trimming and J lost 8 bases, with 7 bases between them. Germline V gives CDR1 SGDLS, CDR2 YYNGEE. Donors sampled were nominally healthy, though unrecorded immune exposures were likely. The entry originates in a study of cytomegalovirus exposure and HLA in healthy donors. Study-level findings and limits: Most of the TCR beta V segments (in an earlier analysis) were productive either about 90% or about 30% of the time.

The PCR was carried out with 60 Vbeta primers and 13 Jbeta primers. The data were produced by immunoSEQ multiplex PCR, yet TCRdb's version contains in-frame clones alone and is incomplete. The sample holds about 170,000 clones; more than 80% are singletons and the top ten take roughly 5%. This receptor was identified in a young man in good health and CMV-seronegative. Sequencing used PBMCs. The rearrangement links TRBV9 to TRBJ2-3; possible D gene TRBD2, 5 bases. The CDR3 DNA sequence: TGTGCCAGCAGCGGGGCGGGTACGCAGTATTTT. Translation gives CASSGAGTQYF.